This T cell receptor beta chain was recorded in a study of blood T cells in healthy people across ages. Germline CDR1 and CDR2: MGHRA and YSYEKL. The CDR3 runs 13 residues. V was shortened by 6 bases and J by 4 bases, with 9 bases between the two germline ends. Findings and limits, study-wide: Considered underestimates were the diversity estimates obtained from one million T cells. Among long-lived donors, naive CD4+ cells were more numerous and diversity higher than in aged donors.

Regarding this clonotype: Antigen unknown.

A second PCR of about 7 to 12 cycles used a sample-barcoded 5' primer and a J-beta primer mix. TCRdb analysed the 5' RACE reads with MiXCR anew, one entry per CDR3 protein. The table lists 650,000 to 800,000 distinct CDR3 sequences, 44% of them singletons. V is TRBV4-1 and J is TRBJ1-4, with no clear D. Sequencing was done on a sample of blood. This sequence originates from a man in his sixties in good health. CDR3 DNA sequence: TGCGCCAGCAGAAGGGCGCTTAATGAAAAACTGTTTTTT. This encodes CASRRALNEKLFF.